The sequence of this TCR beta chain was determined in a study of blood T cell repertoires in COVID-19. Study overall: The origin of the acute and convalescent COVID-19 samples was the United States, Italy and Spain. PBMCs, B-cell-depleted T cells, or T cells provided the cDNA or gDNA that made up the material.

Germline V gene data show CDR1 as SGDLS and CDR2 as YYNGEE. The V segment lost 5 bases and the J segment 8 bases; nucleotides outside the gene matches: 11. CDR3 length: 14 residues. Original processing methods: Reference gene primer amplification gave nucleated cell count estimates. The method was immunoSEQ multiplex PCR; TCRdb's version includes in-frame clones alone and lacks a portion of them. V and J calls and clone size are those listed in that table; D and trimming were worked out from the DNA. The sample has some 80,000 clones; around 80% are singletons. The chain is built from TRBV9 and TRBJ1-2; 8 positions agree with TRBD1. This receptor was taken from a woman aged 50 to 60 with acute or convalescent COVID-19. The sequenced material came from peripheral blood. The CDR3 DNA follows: TGTGCCAGCAGGACAGGGGCCTCCCTCGGGGGCTACACCTTC. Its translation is CASRTGASLGGYTF.